Below are 30 T cell receptor beta chains sequenced from a single sample in a study of monozygotic twins with inflammatory bowel disease. TCRdb reprocessed the 5' RACE reads; each CDR3 protein has one entry and no DNA is given. The sample data list around 410,000 distinct CDR3 sequences. The sequenced sample was blood. These receptors came from a human donor with ulcerative colitis or Crohn's disease, or a healthy co-twin of an affected twin (not recorded which).

This rearrangement joins TRBV6-6 to TRBJ2-7; TCRdb lists TRBD2, though no DNA is available to test this call. In germline, CDR1 is MNHNY, CDR2 SVGAGI (reference sequence). The length of the CDR3 is 13 residues. This CDR3 reads CASSRTISVEQYF.

This chain uses TRBV9 with TRBJ1-3. The CDR3 is 17 amino acids. Per germline, CDR1 SGDLS and CDR2 YYNGEE. CDR3 sequence reads: CASSVFDRLDSGNTIYF.

The chain joins TRBV9 to TRBJ2-3; the TRBD2 assignment by TCRdb is unverifiable without DNA. This CDR3 region has 20 residues. In germline, CDR1 is SGDLS, CDR2 YYNGEE. The CDR3 protein is CASSVGTLAGGPVSPDTQYF.

The rearrangement links TRBV20-1 to TRBJ2-1; TCRdb's D gene call, TRBD1, goes unchecked for lack of DNA. CDR3 length: 14 amino acids. In germline, CDR1 is DFQATT, CDR2 SNEGSKA (reference sequence). This chain's CDR3 is CSAEDRSPYNEQFF.

The chain is built from TRBV3-1 and TRBJ1-6. Germline V gene sequence: CDR1 LGHDT, CDR2 YNNKEL (reference sequence). This CDR3 is built from 14 residues. CDR3 region: CASSPPVYNSPLHF.

The V and J genes are TRBV20-1 and TRBJ2-5; TCRdb's D call of TRBD2 is untestable without DNA. CDR1 and CDR2 (germline): DFQATT, SNEGSKA (reference sequence). The CDR3 runs to 18 residues. CDR3 region: CSAPRGTSGSLTGETQYF.

This rearrangement joins TRBV7-6 to TRBJ2-5; as DNA is missing, the TRBD2 call by TCRdb cannot be tested. Germline loops: CDR1 SGHVS, CDR2 FNYEAQ. The CDR3 runs to 17 residues. The chain's CDR3 is CASSEGLAGVFQETQYF.

The chain has TRBV27 and TRBJ2-3; the TRBD2 assignment by TCRdb is unverifiable without DNA. The V gene's germline CDR1 is MNHEY and CDR2 SMNVEV (reference sequence). The CDR3 contains 16 residues. This chain's CDR3 is CASSLTSGFYTDTQYF.

The V gene is TRBV24-1, the J gene TRBJ2-1; TCRdb's D call of TRBD2 is untestable without DNA. Germline-derived CDR1 and CDR2 are KGHDR and SFDVKD. The CDR3 consists of 15 residues. CDR3 sequence reads: CATSDPGGTYNEQFF.

V and J are TRBV5-1 and TRBJ2-3; the D call from TCRdb, TRBD2, cannot be confirmed without DNA. This CDR3 comprises 17 residues. Germline V gene data show CDR1 as SGHRS and CDR2 as YFSETQ. The CDR3 protein is CASSLARTSGRTDTQYF.

The chain is built from TRBV20-1 and TRBJ2-1; the TCRdb call, TRBD2, lacks DNA for checking. This CDR3 is 12 amino acids long. Per germline, CDR1 DFQATT and CDR2 SNEGSKA (reference sequence). The CDR3 region is CSALTRNNEQFF.

V gene TRBV19 combines with J gene TRBJ2-5; as DNA is missing, the TRBD2 call by TCRdb cannot be tested. CDR3 length: 15 amino acids. Germline assignment: CDR1 LNHDA and CDR2 SQIVND (reference sequence). CDR3 region: CASGAGLGFQETQYF.

The chain combines TRBV5-4 with TRBJ2-7. The CDR3 has 14 amino acids. Germline lookup yields CDR1 SGHNT and CDR2 YYREEE (reference sequence). The chain's CDR3 is CASSLRGLSYEQYF.

The chain links TRBV12-5 to TRBJ2-7; the TCRdb call, TRBD2, lacks DNA for checking. Germline CDR1 reads LGHNT; CDR2 reads FRNRAP. This CDR3 has 15 amino acids. Here the CDR3 reads CASGLFSGGTYEQYF. The full variable domain, with the rest looked up from reference TRBV12-5 and TRBJ2-7, is DARVTQTPRHKVTEMGQEVTMRCQPILGHNTVFWYRQTMMQGLELLAYFRNRAPLDDSGMPKDRFSAEMPDATLATLKIQPSEPRDSAVYFCASGLFSGGTYEQYFGPGTRLTVT.

The chain combines TRBV12-3 or TRBV12-4 with TRBJ2-5; the TRBD1 assignment by TCRdb is unverifiable without DNA. The CDR3 loop spans 16 amino acids. The CDR3 here is CASSPIAGAGQETQYF.

The chain links TRBV12-3 or TRBV12-4 to TRBJ1-5; TCRdb returns TRBD1, unconfirmable since there is no DNA. This CDR3 spans 14 amino acids. The chain's CDR3 is CASSRDRPNQPQHF.

The genes are TRBV7-9 and TRBJ2-5; the TCRdb call, TRBD2, lacks DNA for checking. The CDR3 loop spans 15 amino acids. From germline, CDR1 is SEHNR and CDR2 FQNEAQ (reference sequence). The CDR3 here is CASSPESGRAETQYF.

The J gene is TRBJ2-4, the V gene TRBV5-1; with no DNA, the TCRdb D assignment of TRBD2 cannot be verified. Germline assignment: CDR1 SGHRS and CDR2 YFSETQ. CDR3 size: 17 residues. CDR3 sequence reads: CASSLAPEGRAKNIQYF.

This chain connects TRBV7-2 to TRBJ2-1; TCRdb proposes TRBD2, but this gene call is untestable without DNA. CDR1 and CDR2 (germline): SGHTA, FQGNSA. The CDR3 covers 14 residues. Here the CDR3 reads CASSSRDWYNEQFF.

The CDR3: CAISDGGTNYGYTF. The chain is built from TRBV10-3 and TRBJ1-2; TCRdb designates TRBD1, a call that cannot be tested without DNA. Germline V lookup: CDR1 ENHRY, CDR2 SYGVKD. The CDR3 has 14 amino acids.

The chain couples TRBV20-1 to TRBJ1-5; TCRdb designates TRBD1, a call that cannot be tested without DNA. Germline lookup yields CDR1 DFQATT and CDR2 SNEGSKA (reference sequence). The CDR3 loop spans 13 amino acids. The CDR3 sequence is CSAKQGHNQPQHF.

The V and J genes are TRBV19 and TRBJ2-1; the TRBD2 assignment by TCRdb is unverifiable without DNA. The CDR3 is 15 amino acids. Looked up from germline, CDR1 is LNHDA and CDR2 is SQIVND (reference sequence). The CDR3 protein is CASSIGLAGGGEQFF.

The rearrangement uses TRBV7-3 and TRBJ2-7. Germline assignment: CDR1 SGHTA and CDR2 FQGTGA. The CDR3 has 13 amino acids. The CDR3 is CASSPTSSYEQYF.

The rearrangement joins TRBV7-2 to TRBJ2-3. Germline CDR1 and CDR2: SGHTA and FQGNSA. The CDR3 extends over 14 amino acids. CDR3 sequence reads: CASSLSRWTDTQYF.

The chain uses TRBV12-3 or TRBV12-4 and TRBJ2-3. This CDR3 region has 15 residues. The chain's CDR3 is CASSLELGSTDTQYF.

V is TRBV28 and J is TRBJ1-5. The germline V gene encodes CDR1 MDHEN and CDR2 SYDVKM. This CDR3 is 14 amino acids long. CDR3 loop: CASSLWGNNQPQHF.

The rearrangement links TRBV12-3 or TRBV12-4 to TRBJ2-1. The CDR3 is 15 residues long. The CDR3 loop reads CASSFNRVIDNEQFF.

The chain uses TRBV5-1 and TRBJ2-7; TCRdb's D call of TRBD2 is untestable without DNA. Germline assignment: CDR1 SGHRS and CDR2 YFSETQ. This CDR3 is 15 amino acids long. The CDR3 spells CASSLVSSGGDEQYF.

V and J are TRBV20-1 and TRBJ2-7; the TCRdb D gene call, TRBD2, has no DNA to confirm it. From germline, CDR1 is DFQATT and CDR2 SNEGSKA (reference sequence). The CDR3 covers 16 residues. This chain's CDR3 is CSATNPGLASSYEQYF.

The V gene is TRBV11-2, the J gene TRBJ1-2. This CDR3 spans 14 amino acids. From germline, CDR1 is SGHAT and CDR2 FQNNGV. CDR3 loop: CASSYRARAGGYTF.